The rows below give T cell receptor beta chains drawn from one sample of a study of post-analysis software for immune sequencing data. TCRdb called the PCR reads again in MiXCR, with one record for every CDR3 protein. The table records roughly 700,000 distinct CDR3 sequences, 30% of them present only once. Sample: blood. Receptors were obtained from a girl under 18 with multiple sclerosis. The CDR3 runs from the conserved cysteine through the conserved F or W. D genes are given only for firm matches. Clone size is stated in some rows and not others, as once, few, many or a class when expanded.

TRBV6-1	TRBJ2-7	NA	few	CASKLDANSYEQYF	TGTGCTAGCAAGTTAGACGCCAACTCCTACGAGCAGTACTTC
TRBV20-1	TRBJ1-5	NA	NA	CSASHSFTSPQHF	TGCAGTGCTAGTCATTCATTTACGTCGCCCCAGCATTTT
TRBV5-1	TRBJ2-1	TRBD2	NA	CASSPQISGIDEQFF	TGCGCCAGCAGCCCCCAGATTAGCGGGATAGATGAGCAGTTCTTC
TRBV7-9	TRBJ2-7	TRBD2	few	CASSSRLASYEQYF	TGTGCCAGCAGCTCGAGACTAGCGTCCTACGAGCAGTACTTC
TRBV9	TRBJ1-2	NA	NA	CASSPHLEKDYGYTF	TGTGCCAGCAGCCCCCATCTGGAGAAGGACTATGGCTACACCTTC
TRBV7-2	TRBJ1-1	NA	NA	CASSLEISTGAFF	TGTGCCAGCAGCTTAGAGATCTCCACGGGAGCTTTCTTT
TRBV28	TRBJ2-1	TRBD2	NA	CASWDPWTSGSNEQFF	TGTGCCAGCTGGGACCCATGGACTAGCGGGAGCAATGAGCAGTTCTTC
TRBV12-3/TRBV12-4	TRBJ2-2	NA	NA	CASSLVAGGLGTGELFF	TGTGCCAGCAGTCTGGTCGCAGGGGGGTTGGGCACCGGGGAGCTGTTTTTT
TRBV7-2	TRBJ2-5	NA	NA	CASSLAFRGPGTQYF	TGTGCCAGCAGCTTAGCGTTCCGCGGCCCGGGGACCCAGTACTTC
TRBV7-9	TRBJ2-7	TRBD2	many	CASSRATSGRPYEQYF	TGTGCCAGCAGCCGCGCAACTAGCGGGAGACCCTACGAGCAGTACTTC
TRBV18	TRBJ2-7	TRBD1	few	CASSPPTGTGFYEQYF	TGTGCCAGCTCACCACCAACCGGGACAGGGTTTTACGAGCAGTACTTC
TRBV5-1	TRBJ2-1	TRBD1	NA	CAGSHAGTGGLNEQFF	TGCGCCGGCAGCCACGCCGGGACAGGGGGCCTAAATGAGCAGTTCTTC
TRBV20-1	TRBJ1-6	TRBD1	NA	CSARAEGAGNSPLHF	TGCAGTGCTAGAGCGGAGGGGGCAGGCAATTCACCCCTCCACTTT
TRBV6-1	TRBJ2-7	TRBD1	NA	CATGTGYEQYF	TGTGCCACAGGGACAGGGTACGAGCAGTACTTC
TRBV15	TRBJ1-5	NA	NA	CATSRDARDQPQHF	TGTGCCACCAGCAGAGATGCGAGGGATCAGCCCCAGCATTTT
TRBV29-1	TRBJ2-7	TRBD2	NA	CSVRKGTSGRSNEQYF	TGCAGCGTTCGAAAAGGGACTAGCGGGAGGTCAAACGAGCAGTACTTC
TRBV7-2	TRBJ2-7	NA	NA	CASSIRGPDYEQYF	TGTGCCAGCAGCATTCGGGGACCCGACTACGAGCAGTACTTC
TRBV29-1	TRBJ2-7	NA	NA	CGAGQIYEQYF	TGCGGCGCTGGACAGATATACGAGCAGTACTTC
TRBV7-2	TRBJ1-2	NA	few	CASSLQGQGYGYTF	TGTGCCAGCAGCTTGCAGGGGCAGGGCTATGGCTACACCTTC
TRBV20-1	TRBJ2-3	NA	NA	CSANYRADTQYF	TGCAGTGCTAACTATCGGGCAGATACGCAGTATTTT
TRBV19	TRBJ1-5	NA	once	CASSSRGRDQPQHF	TGTGCCAGTAGTAGCCGGGGCCGGGATCAGCCCCAGCATTTT
TRBV29-1	TRBJ2-7	TRBD2	NA	CSVEGLAGHYNEQYF	TGCAGCGTTGAAGGGCTAGCGGGACACTACAATGAGCAGTACTTC
TRBV7-9	TRBJ1-2	NA	NA	CASPNGTAHSGYGYTF	TGTGCCAGTCCTAACGGGACCGCTCACTCCGGCTATGGCTACACCTTC
TRBV12-3/TRBV12-4	TRBJ1-5	NA	NA	CASSPEGGPNQPQHF	TGTGCCAGCAGCCCCGAGGGGGGACCCAATCAGCCCCAGCATTTT
TRBV27	TRBJ2-5	NA	NA	CASSRLLQETQYF	TGTGCCAGCAGCAGGCTGCTCCAAGAGACCCAGTACTTC
TRBV9	TRBJ2-7	TRBD1	NA	CASSVNWDRDHEQYF	TGTGCCAGCAGCGTCAACTGGGACAGGGACCACGAGCAGTACTTC
TRBV14	TRBJ1-5	NA	NA	CASSQAWGQPQHF	TGTGCCAGCAGCCAAGCCTGGGGACAGCCCCAGCATTTT
TRBV15	TRBJ2-3	NA	many	CATSRDLKSTDTQYF	TGTGCCACCAGCAGAGATTTGAAGAGCACAGATACGCAGTATTTT
TRBV6-4	TRBJ2-1	TRBD2	NA	CASSVAGGDNEQFF	TGTGCCAGCAGCGTAGCGGGGGGGGACAATGAGCAGTTCTTC
TRBV6-5	TRBJ2-7	TRBD1	many	CASSTGTGYEQYF	TGTGCCAGCTCCACCGGGACAGGGTACGAGCAGTACTTC
TRBV29-1	TRBJ2-1	TRBD1	few	CSFPGQDYNEQFF	TGCAGCTTCCCCGGACAGGACTACAATGAGCAGTTCTTC
TRBV20-1	TRBJ2-7	TRBD2	few	CSASLQNGGTSGIHEQYF	TGCAGTGCTAGTCTCCAAAACGGTGGGACTAGCGGGATCCACGAGCAGTACTTC